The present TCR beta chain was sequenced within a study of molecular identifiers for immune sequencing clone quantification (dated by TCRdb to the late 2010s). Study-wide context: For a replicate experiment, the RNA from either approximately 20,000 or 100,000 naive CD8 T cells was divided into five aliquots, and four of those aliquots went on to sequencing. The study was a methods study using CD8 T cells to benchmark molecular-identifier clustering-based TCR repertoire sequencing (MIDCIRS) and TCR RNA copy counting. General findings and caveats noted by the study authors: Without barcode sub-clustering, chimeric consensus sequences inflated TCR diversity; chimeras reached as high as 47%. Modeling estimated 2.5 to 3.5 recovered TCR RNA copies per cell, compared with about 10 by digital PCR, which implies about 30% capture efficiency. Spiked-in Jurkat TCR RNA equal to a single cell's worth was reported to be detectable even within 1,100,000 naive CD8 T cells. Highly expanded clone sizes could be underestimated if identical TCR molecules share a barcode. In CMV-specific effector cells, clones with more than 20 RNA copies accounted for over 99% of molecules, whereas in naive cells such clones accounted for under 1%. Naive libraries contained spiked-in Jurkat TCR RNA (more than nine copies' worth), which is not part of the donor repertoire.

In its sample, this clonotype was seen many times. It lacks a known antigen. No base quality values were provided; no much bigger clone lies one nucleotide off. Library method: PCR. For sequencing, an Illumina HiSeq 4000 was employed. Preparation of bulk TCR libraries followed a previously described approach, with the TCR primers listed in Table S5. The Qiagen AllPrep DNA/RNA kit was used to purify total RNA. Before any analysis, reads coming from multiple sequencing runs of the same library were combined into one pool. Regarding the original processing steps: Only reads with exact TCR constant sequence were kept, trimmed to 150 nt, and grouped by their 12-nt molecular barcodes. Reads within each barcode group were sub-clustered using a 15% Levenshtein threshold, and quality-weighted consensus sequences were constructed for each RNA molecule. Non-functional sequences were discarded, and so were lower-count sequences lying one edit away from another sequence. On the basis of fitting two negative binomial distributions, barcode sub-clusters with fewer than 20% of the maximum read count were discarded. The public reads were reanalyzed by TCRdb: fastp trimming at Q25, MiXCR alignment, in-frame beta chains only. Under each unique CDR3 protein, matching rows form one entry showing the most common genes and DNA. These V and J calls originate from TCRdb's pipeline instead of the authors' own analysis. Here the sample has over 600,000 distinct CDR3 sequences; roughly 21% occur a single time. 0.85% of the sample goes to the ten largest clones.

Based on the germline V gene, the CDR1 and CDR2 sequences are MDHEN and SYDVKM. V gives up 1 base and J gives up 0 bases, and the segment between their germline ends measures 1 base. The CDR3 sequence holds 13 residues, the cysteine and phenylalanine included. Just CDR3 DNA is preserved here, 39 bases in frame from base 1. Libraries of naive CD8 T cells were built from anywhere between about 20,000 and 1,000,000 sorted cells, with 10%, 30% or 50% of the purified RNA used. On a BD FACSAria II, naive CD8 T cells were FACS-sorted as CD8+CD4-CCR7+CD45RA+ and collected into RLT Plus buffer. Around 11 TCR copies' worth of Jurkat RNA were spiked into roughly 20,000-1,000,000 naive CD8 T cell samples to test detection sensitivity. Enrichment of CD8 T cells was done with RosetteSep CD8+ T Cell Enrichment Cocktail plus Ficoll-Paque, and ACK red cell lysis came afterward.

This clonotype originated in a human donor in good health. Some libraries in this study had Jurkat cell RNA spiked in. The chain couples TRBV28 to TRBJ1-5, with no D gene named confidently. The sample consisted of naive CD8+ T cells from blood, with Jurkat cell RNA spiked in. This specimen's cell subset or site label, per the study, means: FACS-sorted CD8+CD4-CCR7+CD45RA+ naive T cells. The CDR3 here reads CASSLFSNQPQHF. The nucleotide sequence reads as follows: TGTGCCAGCAGTTTATTTAGCAATCAGCCCCAGCATTTT.